These 5 T cell receptor beta chains came from one sample sequenced in a study of cytomegalovirus exposure and HLA in healthy donors. The study ran its PCR with 60 Vbeta and 13 Jbeta primers. TCRdb's table, derived via immunoSEQ multiplex PCR, lists solely in-frame clones and lacks some. The repertoire holds around 300,000 clones, about 90% seen once, with less than 2.5% in the top ten. The sequenced material came from PBMCs. These receptors came from a woman under 30 in good health and CMV-seronegative.

The table lists this clone with a count of one. This chain uses TRBV6-4 with TRBJ2-3; possibly TRBD2 for D (7 bases). V was shortened by 2 bases and J by 6 bases, with 12 bases between the two germline ends. This CDR3 region has 14 residues. The germline gives CDR1 MRHNA, CDR2 SNTAGT. The CDR3, as DNA: TGTGCCAGCAGTGACGGGGGGGGCCGGGATACGCAGTATTTT. It specifies CASSDGGGRDTQYF.

This chain connects TRBV5-1 to TRBJ2-5, with D uncertain. The CDR3 extends over 11 amino acids. Trimming removed 3 bases from V and 5 bases from J, with 5 bases in between. Germline V gene data show CDR1 as SGHRS and CDR2 as YFSETQ. CDR3 region: CASSSRETQYF. The CDR3 DNA is TGCGCCAGCAGCTCCAGGGAGACCCAGTACTTC.

The CDR3 spells CASSFQSDEKLFF. The CDR3, as DNA: TGTGCCAGCAGTTTCCAGTCCGATGAAAAACTGTTTTTT. The V call is TRBV27, the J call TRBJ1-4; D is undetermined. Germline V gene lookup returns CDR1 MNHEY and CDR2 SMNVEV (reference sequence). V was cut by 3 bases and J by 6 bases, with 8 bases left in between. This CDR3 is built from 13 residues.

This chain joins TRBV6-1 and TRBJ2-1; unclear D gene. Per germline, CDR1 MNHNS and CDR2 SASEGT. Between the trimmed V and J ends, which lost 1 base and 3 bases, there was a span of 13 bases. The length of the CDR3 is 16 residues. This chain's CDR3 is CASSEGGYSRYNEQFF. In DNA, the CDR3 is TGTGCCAGCAGTGAAGGTGGGTACAGTCGCTACAATGAGCAGTTCTTC.

The chain couples TRBV7-9 to TRBJ1-5; 7 positions agree with TRBD1. J lost 6 bases, V lost 1 base, and 6 bases had no gene match. This CDR3 has 15 residues. Looked up from germline, CDR1 is SEHNR and CDR2 is FQNEAQ (reference sequence). Here the CDR3 reads CASSLGYRGTQPQHF. As DNA, the CDR3 is TGTGCCAGCAGCTTAGGCTACAGGGGAACTCAGCCCCAGCATTTT.